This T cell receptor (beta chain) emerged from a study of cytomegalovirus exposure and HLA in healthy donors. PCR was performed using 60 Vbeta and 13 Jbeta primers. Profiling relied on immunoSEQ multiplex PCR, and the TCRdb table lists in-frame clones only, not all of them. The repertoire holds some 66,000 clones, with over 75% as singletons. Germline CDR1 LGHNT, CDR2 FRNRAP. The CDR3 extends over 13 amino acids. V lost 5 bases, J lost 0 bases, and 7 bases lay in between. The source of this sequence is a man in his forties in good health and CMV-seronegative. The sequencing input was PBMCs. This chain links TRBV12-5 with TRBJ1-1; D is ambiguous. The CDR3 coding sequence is TGTGCTAGTGGTGTAACAGTGAACACTGAAGCTTTCTTT. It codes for CASGVTVNTEAFF.